Below, 3 T cell receptor beta chains from the same sample are listed, as sequenced in a study of CD8 T cells in Susac syndrome. It was with random hexamers that roughly 0.5 to 1 ug RNA was reverse transcribed. TCRdb redid the calling of the immunoSEQ multiplex PCR reads with MiXCR, one entry per CDR3 protein. The sample consists of about 130,000 distinct CDR3 sequences, around 94% of them appearing once. Sequencing was done on a sample of CD4+ T cells from PBMCs. The receptor source for this set is a human donor in good health.

This clonotype was picked up one time. The genes are TRBV6-2 or TRBV6-3 and TRBJ2-1; D unclear. The V end lost 2 bases, the J end lost 7 bases, and 18 bases lay between the germline ends. The germline CDR1 and CDR2 sequences are MNHEY and SVGEGT. CDR3 length: 16 residues. CDR3 nucleotides: TGTGCCAGCAGTTACCCGGGCTTTACGGTCAGGAATGAGCAGTTCTTC. This sequence encodes CASSYPGFTVRNEQFF.

The chain is built from TRBV5-1 and TRBJ1-1; the D is unclear. The CDR3 is 14 amino acids. Germline values: CDR1 SGHRS, CDR2 YFSETQ. V was pared by 0 bases and J by 1 base, with 7 bases between. CDR3 bases: TGCGCCAGCAGCTTGGGGTCAGGGAACACTGAAGCTTTCTTT. Its translation: CASSLGSGNTEAFF.

The chain is built from TRBV20-1 and TRBJ2-5; 7 bases are shared with TRBD1. J lost 4 bases, V lost 0 bases, and 8 bases had no gene match. The CDR3 runs to 15 residues. Germline CDR1 reads DFQATT; CDR2 reads SNEGSKA (reference sequence). The chain's CDR3 is CSARDSRGGGETQYF. CDR3 DNA: TGCAGTGCTAGAGACTCGAGAGGGGGCGGAGAGACCCAGTACTTC.